These 23 T cell receptor beta chains came from one sample sequenced in a study of molecular identifiers for immune sequencing clone quantification (dated by TCRdb to 2016 to 2019). Library method: PCR. TCRdb lists the instrument as Illumina HiSeq 4000. TCRdb trimmed public reads at Q25 via fastp, called clones via MiXCR and kept in-frame beta chains. Every distinct CDR3 protein forms one entry, paired with its most common genes and DNA. Counted in this sample were about 640,000 distinct CDR3 sequences; about 20% of them appeared once. Roughly 0.85% of the sample is taken by the ten largest. Source material: naive CD8+ T cells from blood, with Jurkat cell RNA spiked in. Explained via the paper, the cell subset or site label denotes: FACS-sorted CD8+CD4-CCR7+CD45RA+ naive T cells. The source is a human donor in good health. Some libraries in this study had Jurkat cell RNA spiked in.

This clonotype was detected many times. The genes are TRBV27 and TRBJ2-3; 8 bases align to TRBD2. V was clipped by 5 bases and J by 9 bases; unmatched bases: 13. The CDR3 is 15 residues long. Per germline, CDR1 MNHEY and CDR2 SMNVEV (reference sequence). The CDR3 DNA reads as TGTGCCAGCAGTCTCCCACATGGGGAGCGGGGGACGCAGTATTTT. This encodes CASSLPHGERGTQYF.

V gene TRBV4-1 combines with J gene TRBJ2-7, with 12 bases lining up with TRBD1. This CDR3 contains 16 residues. V was clipped by 4 bases and J by 4 bases; unmatched bases: 8. In germline, CDR1 is MGHRA, CDR2 YSYEKL. The CDR3 sequence is CASSPTGTGGAYEQYF. CDR3 bases: TGCGCCAGCAGCCCTACCGGGACAGGGGGCGCGTACGAGCAGTACTTC.

This clonotype was counted at least ten times. The V gene is TRBV29-1, the J gene TRBJ2-5; D is ambiguous. V dropped 7 bases and J dropped 2 bases, with 14 bases sitting between them. This CDR3 has 13 amino acids. Germline CDR1 and CDR2: SQVTM and ANQGSEA. As DNA, the CDR3 is TGCAGCGCCCAGCCGGCAGATCAAGAGACCCAGTACTTC. This gives the protein CSAQPADQETQYF.

Notes on this clonotype: A much larger clone sits a single nucleotide away, making a read error possible. CDR3 residues: CASSLAGRRANYGYTF. CDR3 nucleotides: TGTGCCAGCAGCTTAGCGGGCAGGCGAGCTAACTATGGCTACACCTTC. The rearrangement links TRBV7-9 to TRBJ1-2; D is uncertain. Trimming removed 0 bases at V and 0 bases at J, with 11 bases between. This CDR3 is built from 16 residues. The germline CDR1 and CDR2 sequences are SEHNR and FQNEAQ (reference sequence). The full variable domain, rest sourced from reference TRBV7-9 and TRBJ1-2, is DTGVSQNPRHKITKRGQNVTFRCDPISEHNRLYWYRQTLGQGPEFLTYFQNEAQLEKSRLLSDRFSAERPKGSFSTLEIQRTEQGDSAMYLCASSLAGRRANYGYTFGSGTRLTVV.

This clonotype was counted a few times. The chain has TRBV4-2 and TRBJ2-5; perhaps TRBD1 as D (5 bases). V dropped 1 base and J dropped 5 bases, with 11 bases sitting between them. Per the germline V gene, CDR1 is LGHNA and CDR2 is YNFKEQ. The CDR3 sequence is 14 residues long. CDR3 sequence reads: CASSQGQLGETQYF. DNA for the CDR3: TGTGCCAGCAGCCAAGGACAGTTGGGCGAGACCCAGTACTTC.

On this clonotype itself: A much larger clone lies a single base off, so this may be a read error. This chain uses TRBV20-1 with TRBJ2-1, with 7 bases lining up with TRBD2. This CDR3 region has 16 residues. In germline, CDR1 is DFQATT, CDR2 SNEGSKA (reference sequence). The CDR3 region is CSARIVGTIAPDERFF. The CDR3 DNA reads TGCAGTGCTAGGATAGTTGGGACTATCGCTCCAGATGAGCGGTTCTTC.

Concerning this clonotype itself: A much larger clone sits a single nucleotide away, making a read error possible. Without the conserved terminal phenylalanine or tryptophan, this CDR3 likely stems from a read error. The genes are TRBV19 and TRBJ1-4; TRBD1 might be the D (5 bases). With 7 bases removed from V and 7 bases from J, the gap between germline ends came to 16 bases. The CDR3 is 14 amino acids. The germline V gene has CDR1 LNHDA and CDR2 SQIVND (reference sequence). The CDR3 loop reads CASTDGTFPEKLFS. The DNA for the CDR3 is TGTGCCAGTACTGATGGGACCTTCCCTGAAAAACTGTTTTCT.

This clonotype was seen ten or more times. V is TRBV11-2 and J is TRBJ2-3, with 11 bases fitting TRBD2. CDR3 length: 15 amino acids. CDR1 and CDR2 (germline): SGHAT, FQNNGV. With V trimmed by 6 bases and J by 4 bases, 6 bases remained unmatched. The CDR3 loop reads CASRLTSGNSDTQYF. In nucleotides, the CDR3 is TGTGCCAGCAGATTGACTAGCGGGAACTCAGATACGCAGTATTTT.

This clonotype was found many times. CDR3 region: CASSTGTGNTEAFF. The CDR3 DNA sequence: TGTGCCAGCAGCACCGGGACAGGGAACACTGAAGCTTTCTTT. V and J are TRBV5-4 and TRBJ1-1, with 8 bases lining up with TRBD1. The V gene's germline CDR1 is SGHNT and CDR2 YYREEE (reference sequence). This CDR3 spans 14 amino acids. V lost 4 bases to trimming and J lost 1 base; unmatched junction nucleotides: 3. The full variable domain, completed using reference TRBV5-4 and TRBJ1-1, is ETGVTQSPTHLIKTRGQQVTLRCSSQSGHNTVSWYQQALGQGPQFIFQYYREEENGRGNFPPRFSGLQFPNYSSELNVNALELDDSALYLCASSTGTGNTEAFFGQGTRLTVV.

This clonotype occurred many times. This rearrangement joins TRBV30 to TRBJ2-1; TRBD2 is a possible D gene (5 bases). The CDR3 runs to 14 residues. Trimming left V 0 bases short and J 9 bases short, with 15 bases between. CDR1 GTSNPN and CDR2 SVGIG come from the germline V gene (reference sequence). The CDR3 DNA reads TGTGCCTGGAGTGTAGGGCCAGACGAGGGTGAGCAGTTCTTC. Its translation: CAWSVGPDEGEQFF. Full variable domain (missing parts from reference TRBV30 and TRBJ2-1): SQTIHQWPATLVQPVGSPLSLECTVEGTSNPNLYWYRQAAGRGLQLLFYSVGIGQISSEVPQNLSASRPQDRQFILSSKKLLLSDSGFYLCAWSVGPDEGEQFFGPGTRLTVL.

This clonotype occurred many times. This chain links TRBV24-1 with TRBJ2-2; D is perhaps TRBD2 (5 bases). This CDR3 is built from 14 residues. Germline V lookup: CDR1 KGHDR, CDR2 SFDVKD. V gave up 11 bases and J gave up 2 bases, with 14 bases separating them. CDR3 sequence (DNA): TGTGCCAACCCGTGGAGGACCAACACCGGGGAGCTGTTTTTT. It is translated as CANPWRTNTGELFF.

In the case of this clonotype: This clone may be a read error of a much larger clone one base away. The chain has TRBV7-9 and TRBJ1-1; weak D call: TRBD1 (5 bases). This CDR3 has 14 amino acids. Germline assignment: CDR1 SEHNR and CDR2 FQNEAQ (reference sequence). CDR3 coding DNA: TGTGTCAGCAGCTTAGTAGCGGGGCAGGCCGCAGCTTTCTTT. Protein: CVSSLVAGQAAAFF.

On this clonotype: The junction and the germline gene differ at one end; a read error may be behind it. The chain uses TRBV24-1 and TRBJ1-5, with TRBD1 matching 8 bases. The germline V gene has CDR1 KGHDR and CDR2 SFDVKD. The CDR3 sequence is 15 residues long. The CDR3 is CAISNHRGDNQPQHF. CDR3 nucleotide sequence: TGTGCCATCAGTAATCACAGGGGGGACAATCAGCCCCAGCATTTT.

The sample holds many counts of this clonotype. The gene calls are TRBV7-6 and TRBJ1-1; 9 bases agree with TRBD1. Germline V CDR1 and CDR2: SGHVS, FNYEAQ. V lost 4 bases, J lost 6 bases, and 6 bases stayed unmatched. There are 14 residues in the CDR3. For the CDR3, the DNA is TGTGCCAGCAGCTGGGGACAGGGATACTCTGAAGCTTTCTTT. Protein product: CASSWGQGYSEAFF.

Concerning this clonotype itself: Being one base from a much bigger clone, this may be a read error. The chain employs TRBV19 and TRBJ1-4, with D perhaps matching TRBD1 (6 bases). From germline, CDR1 is LNHDA and CDR2 SQIVND (reference sequence). This CDR3 is built from 15 residues. The CDR3 here is CASSTADSRNEELFF. CDR3 nucleotide sequence: TGTGCCAGTAGTACCGCGGACAGTAGAAATGAAGAACTGTTTTTT.

The V gene is TRBV13, the J gene TRBJ2-3; the D gene is possibly TRBD2 (6 bases). V was cut by 5 bases and J by 5 bases, with 17 bases left in between. The CDR3 sequence is 15 residues long. Per germline, CDR1 PRHDT and CDR2 FYEKMQ (reference sequence). The CDR3 here is CASSQRAGSEDTQYF. CDR3 bases: TGTGCCAGCAGCCAGCGGGCGGGGTCGGAAGATACGCAGTATTTT.

Concerning this clonotype itself: A read error is possible here, since a much larger clone lies one base away. V and J are TRBV7-9 and TRBJ2-2; 9 bases match TRBD1. Germline V CDR1 and CDR2: SEHNR, FQNEAQ (reference sequence). The CDR3 covers 17 residues. DNA for the CDR3: TGTGCCAGCAGCCACCGGGACAGGGAGCGGAACACCGGGGAGCTGTTGTTT. Amino acids: CASSHRDRERNTGELLF.

This clonotype was picked up a small number of times. The rearrangement uses TRBV25-1 and TRBJ2-3; perhaps TRBD1 as D (6 bases). CDR1 is MGHDK, CDR2 SYGVNS, per germline. The CDR3 sequence is 13 residues long. V lost 6 bases and J lost 5, with 12 bases in between. The CDR3 DNA reads TGTGCCAGCAGACTGGGGACACAAGATACGCAGTATTTT. This gives the protein CASRLGTQDTQYF.

This clonotype was recorded many times. The rearrangement links TRBV11-2 to TRBJ2-1; D unclear. The CDR3 runs to 12 residues. CDR1 and CDR2 from the germline V gene are SGHAT and FQNNGV. V was trimmed by 0 bases and J by 8 bases, leaving 5 bases between them. The CDR3 here is CASSLDGDEQFF. The CDR3 bases are TGTGCCAGCAGCTTAGACGGCGATGAGCAGTTCTTC. Combining the CDR3 with reference TRBV11-2 and TRBJ2-1 gives the whole variable domain EAGVAQSPRYKIIEKRQSVAFWCNPISGHATLYWYQQILGQGPKLLIQFQNNGVVDDSQLPKDRFSAERLKGVDSTLKIQPAKLEDSAVYLCASSLDGDEQFFGPGTRLTVL.

The J gene is TRBJ1-2, the V gene TRBV3-1; D call uncertain. Trimming took 8 bases from V and 1 from J, leaving 17 bases between them. CDR1 is LGHDT and CDR2 is YNNKEL in the germline V gene (reference sequence). There are 15 residues in the CDR3. The chain's CDR3 is CASGDSGLFNYGYTF. The CDR3 bases are TGTGCCAGCGGAGACTCCGGTCTTTTTAACTATGGCTACACCTTC. Variable domain in full (rest from reference TRBV3-1 and TRBJ1-2): DTAVSQTPKYLVTQMGNDKSIKCEQNLGHDTMYWYKQDSKKFLKIMFSYNNKELIINETVPNRFSPKSPDKAHLNLHINSLELGDSAVYFCASGDSGLFNYGYTFGSGTRLTVV.

This clonotype was counted between two and nine times. Just one base apart from a much larger clone, this may be a read error. This chain connects TRBV7-9 to TRBJ1-4; TRBD1 agrees at 7 bases. This CDR3 region has 14 residues. Germline-derived CDR1 and CDR2 are SEHNR and FQNEAQ (reference sequence). The CDR3: CTSQNRDRNEKLFF. The CDR3 DNA is TGTACCTCACAAAACCGGGACAGAAATGAAAAACTGTTTTTT. Supplemented by reference TRBV7-9 and TRBJ1-4, the full variable domain reads DTGVSQNPRHKITKRGQNVTFRCDPISEHNRLYWYRQTLGQGPEFLTYFQNEAQLEKSRLLSDRFSAERPKGSFSTLEIQRTEQGDSAMYLCTSQNRDRNEKLFFGSGTQLSVL.

About this clonotype: A much larger clone is a single base away; this may be a read error. This chain joins TRBV19 and TRBJ1-5; D unclear. Germline V CDR1 and CDR2: LNHDA, SQIVND (reference sequence). The CDR3 length is 14 residues. The DNA of the CDR3 is TGTGCCGGTAGTATATACGGAGGTGAACAGCCCCAGCATTTT. This codes for CAGSIYGGEQPQHF.

Notes on this clonotype: Given a much more abundant clone one base away, this may be a read error. The chain carries TRBV28 and TRBJ2-7; the D gene is possibly TRBD2 (6 bases). Germline CDR1 is MDHEN and CDR2 is SYDVKM. The V end was cut by 4 bases, the J end by 3 bases, with 19 bases between. The CDR3 consists of 16 residues. DNA of the CDR3: TGTGCCAGCAGTTCCCCTGTCAACGGGAGCCTCTACGAGCAGTACTTC. Translating it yields CASSSPVNGSLYEQYF.